These T cell receptor beta chains were read from a single sample in a study of beta chain features in type 1 diabetes. Some clones are missing from TCRdb's copy, which holds only in-frame ones; the method was immunoSEQ multiplex PCR. The data hold approximately 200,000 clones, with 9% to 10% observed a single time. The sequenced material came from naive CD4+ T cells from blood. These receptors came from a woman aged 18-29 years in good health. Each CDR3 is given with its conserved first and last residue.

TRBJ2-7 TRBV12-5 13 CARDAQGSHEQYF
TRBJ1-5 TRBV27 15 CASSPESQGYQPQHF
TRBJ2-1 TRBV6-1 16 CASSEGRGKSYNEQFF
TRBJ2-7 TRBV2 16 CASSEMGIGVAYEQYF
TRBJ2-7 TRBV6-6 13 CASSRQDSYEQYF
TRBJ1-1 TRBV7-9 15 CASSLLQGESTEAFF
TRBJ2-1 TRBV4-1 16 CASSQERGRPNNEQFF
TRBJ1-5 TRBV4-1 18 CASSQAESRVLSNQPQHF
TRBJ2-7 TRBV7-8 15 CASSSLPGYSYEQYF
TRBJ2-3 TRBV5-1 13 CASSLVGSGTQYF
TRBJ1-4 TRBV7-3 17 CASSPARGKVTNEKLFF
TRBJ2-4 TRBV18 17 CASSPPGTDLAKNIQYF
TRBJ1-2 TRBV30 13 CAWNTGLLYGYTF
TRBJ2-1 TRBV4-1 16 CASSQDVSGRWDEQFF
TRBJ2-1 TRBV4-2 15 CASSQEGGGNNEQFF
TRBJ1-4 TRBV12-5 14 CASGSGVTNEKLFF
TRBJ2-1 TRBV11-2 13 CASSFGTADEQFF
TRBJ2-5 TRBV5-1 14 CASSLPGQQETQYF
TRBJ1-2 TRBV30 14 CAWNLPGQGFGYTF
TRBJ1-2 TRBV9 16 CASSPIGGQGNYGYTF
TRBJ2-1 TRBV27 16 CASNVLAGPGDNEQFF
TRBJ1-5 TRBV5-6 18 CASSSGGTANLFNQPQHF
TRBJ2-1 TRBV5-1 15 CASSIPGTGNNEQFF
TRBJ1-5 TRBV5-1 15 CASSSLGVYNQPQHF
TRBJ1-1 TRBV29-1 14 CSGTGQGEYFEAFF
TRBJ2-3 TRBV7-6 15 CASSLSQSPEDTQYF
TRBJ2-1 TRBV6-5 15 CASSRGLAGGNEQFF
TRBJ2-1 TRBV14 16 CASSQVRPLAGDEQFF
TRBJ1-2 TRBV2 13 CASSGQGVDGYTF
TRBJ2-7 TRBV30 14 CAWSAKGGSYEQYF
TRBJ2-3 TRBV10-1 15 CASSRAGVSTDTQYF
TRBJ1-4 TRBV14 13 CASSQDLRGKLFF
TRBJ1-1 TRBV19 18 CASSLVGGAGTANTEAFF
TRBJ2-2 TRBV9 16 CASSNGQGGNTGELFF
TRBJ1-3 TRBV9 15 CASSVGQGRPDTIYF
TRBJ2-5 TRBV7-7 14 CASSFGGQGETQYF
TRBJ2-1 TRBV6-5 13 CASTSAAYNEQFF
TRBJ1-1 TRBV19 11 CASKQNTEAFF
TRBJ2-7 TRBV6-5 13 CASSSFSGREQYF
TRBJ2-2 TRBV9 15 CASSVGGTFTGELFF